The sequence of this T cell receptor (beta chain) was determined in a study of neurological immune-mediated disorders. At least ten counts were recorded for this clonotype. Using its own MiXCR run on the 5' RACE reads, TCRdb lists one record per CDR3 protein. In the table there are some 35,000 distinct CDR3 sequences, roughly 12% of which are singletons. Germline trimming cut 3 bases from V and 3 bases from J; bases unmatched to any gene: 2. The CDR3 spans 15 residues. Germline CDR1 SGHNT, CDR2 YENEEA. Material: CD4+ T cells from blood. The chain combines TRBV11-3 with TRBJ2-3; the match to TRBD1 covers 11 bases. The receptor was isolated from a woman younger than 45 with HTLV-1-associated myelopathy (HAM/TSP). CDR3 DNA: TGTGCCAGCAGCTTGGGACAGGGGGAAACAGATACGCAGTATTTT. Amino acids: CASSLGQGETDTQYF.